This T cell receptor (beta chain) was sequenced in a study of T cell clones after liver transplantation. Study-wide background: A pre-transplant mixed lymphocyte reaction with TCRbeta sequencing defined graft-donor-reactive clones followed in post-transplant blood. Standard immunosuppression, with no induction, continued until 12-24 months after transplant. Patients counted as tolerant after at least one year off all immunosuppression, enzymes not exceeding twice normal. Draws occurred before transplant, before withdrawal, and after complete or failed withdrawal.

Some clones are missing from TCRdb's copy, which holds only in-frame ones; the method was immunoSEQ multiplex PCR. Among roughly 19,000 clones listed, 78% were seen once. This clonotype was obtained from a human patient who received a liver transplant. Some T cells may have originated in the graft donor. Sequences were derived from CD8+ T cells from blood, sampled 54 months after liver transplant.

CDR3 sequence reads: CASSVGGQVMNSPLHF. In DNA form, the CDR3 reads TGTGCCAGCAGCGTAGGGGGACAGGTTATGAATTCACCCCTCCACTTT. The rearrangement links TRBV9 to TRBJ1-6; 8 positions agree with TRBD1. V trimming: 0 bases; J trimming: 7 bases; junction bases outside the gene matches: 6. There are 16 residues in the CDR3. The germline V gene encodes CDR1 SGDLS and CDR2 YYNGEE. The complete variable domain, with remaining parts taken from reference TRBV9 and TRBJ1-6, reads DSGVTQTPKHLITATGQRVTLRCSPRSGDLSVYWYQQSLDQGLQFLIQYYNGEERAKGNILERFSAQQFPDLHSELNLSSLELGDSALYFCASSVGGQVMNSPLHFGNGTRLTVT.